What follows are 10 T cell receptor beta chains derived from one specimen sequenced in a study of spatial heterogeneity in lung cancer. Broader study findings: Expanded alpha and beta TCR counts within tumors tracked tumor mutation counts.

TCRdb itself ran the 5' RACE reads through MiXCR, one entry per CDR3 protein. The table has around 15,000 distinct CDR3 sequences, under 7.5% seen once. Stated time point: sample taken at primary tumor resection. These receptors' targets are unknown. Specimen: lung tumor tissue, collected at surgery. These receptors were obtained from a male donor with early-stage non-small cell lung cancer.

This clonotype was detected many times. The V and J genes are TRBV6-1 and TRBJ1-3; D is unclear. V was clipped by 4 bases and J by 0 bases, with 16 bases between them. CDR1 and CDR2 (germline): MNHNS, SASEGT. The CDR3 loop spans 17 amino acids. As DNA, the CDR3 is TGTGCCAGCAGTGGGTATTTTGGGCGGAGCTCTGGAAACACCATATATTTT. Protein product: CASSGYFGRSSGNTIYF.

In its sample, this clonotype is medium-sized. CDR3 region: CASSPLIGEVGKNIQYF. CDR3 nucleotides: TGTGCCAGCAGCCCTCTGATCGGGGAGGTGGGCAAAAACATTCAGTACTTC. This chain links TRBV3-1 with TRBJ2-4; maybe TRBD2 (6 bases). CDR1 and CDR2 from the germline V gene are LGHDT and YNNKEL (reference sequence). V was pared by 4 bases and J by 3 bases, with 19 bases between. The CDR3 has 17 residues.

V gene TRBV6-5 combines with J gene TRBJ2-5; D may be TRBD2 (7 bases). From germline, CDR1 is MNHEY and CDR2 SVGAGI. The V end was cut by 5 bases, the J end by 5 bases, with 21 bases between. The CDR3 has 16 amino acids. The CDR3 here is CASSPAGGGPVETQYF. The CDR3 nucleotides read TGTGCCAGCAGTCCGGCTGGGGGGGGGCCGGTGGAGACCCAGTACTTC.

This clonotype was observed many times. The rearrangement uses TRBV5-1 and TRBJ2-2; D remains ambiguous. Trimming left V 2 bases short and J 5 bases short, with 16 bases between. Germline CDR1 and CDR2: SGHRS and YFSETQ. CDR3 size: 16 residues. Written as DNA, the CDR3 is TGCGCCAGCAGCTTAGGGCCGCTCATCGGGACCGGGGAGCTGTTTTTT. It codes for CASSLGPLIGTGELFF.

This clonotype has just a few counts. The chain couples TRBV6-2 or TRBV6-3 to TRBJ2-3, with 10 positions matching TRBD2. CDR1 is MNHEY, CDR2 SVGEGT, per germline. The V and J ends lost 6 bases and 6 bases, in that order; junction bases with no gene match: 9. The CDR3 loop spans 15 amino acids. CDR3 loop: CASSGEREGPDTQYF. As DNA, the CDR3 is TGTGCCAGCAGCGGAGAGCGGGAGGGCCCGGATACGCAGTATTTT.

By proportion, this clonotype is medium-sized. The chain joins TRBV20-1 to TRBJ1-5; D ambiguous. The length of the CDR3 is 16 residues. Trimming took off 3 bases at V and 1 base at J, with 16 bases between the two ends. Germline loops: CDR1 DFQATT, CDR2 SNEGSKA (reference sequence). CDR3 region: CSASTPNVGSNQPQHF. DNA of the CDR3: TGCAGTGCTAGTACCCCAAATGTGGGGAGCAATCAGCCCCAGCATTTT.

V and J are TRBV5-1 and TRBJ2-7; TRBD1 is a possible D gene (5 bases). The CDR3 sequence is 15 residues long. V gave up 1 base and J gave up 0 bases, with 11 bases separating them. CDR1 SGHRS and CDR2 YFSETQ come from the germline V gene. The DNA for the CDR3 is TGCGCCAGCAGCTTGAAGGGGCCACACTCCTACGAGCAGTACTTC. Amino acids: CASSLKGPHSYEQYF.

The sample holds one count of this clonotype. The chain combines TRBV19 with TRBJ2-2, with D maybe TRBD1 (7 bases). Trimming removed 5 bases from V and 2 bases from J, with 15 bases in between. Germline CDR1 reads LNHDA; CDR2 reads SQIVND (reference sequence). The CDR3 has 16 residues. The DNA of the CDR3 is TGTGCCAGTAGTTCACGCGGGACAGTTAACACCGGGGAGCTGTTTTTT. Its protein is CASSSRGTVNTGELFF.

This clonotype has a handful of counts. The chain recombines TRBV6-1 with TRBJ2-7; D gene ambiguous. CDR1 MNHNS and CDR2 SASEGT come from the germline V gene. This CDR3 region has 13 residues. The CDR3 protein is CGAESQNTYEQYF. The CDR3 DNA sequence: TGTGGGGCTGAATCCCAGAACACCTACGAGCAGTACTTC.

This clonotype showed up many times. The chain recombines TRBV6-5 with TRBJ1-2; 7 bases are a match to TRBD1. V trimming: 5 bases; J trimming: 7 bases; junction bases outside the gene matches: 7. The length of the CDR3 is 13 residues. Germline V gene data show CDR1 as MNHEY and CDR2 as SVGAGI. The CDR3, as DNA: TGTGCCAGCAGTAGAGACAGGGCCCGTGGCTACACCTTC. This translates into CASSRDRARGYTF.